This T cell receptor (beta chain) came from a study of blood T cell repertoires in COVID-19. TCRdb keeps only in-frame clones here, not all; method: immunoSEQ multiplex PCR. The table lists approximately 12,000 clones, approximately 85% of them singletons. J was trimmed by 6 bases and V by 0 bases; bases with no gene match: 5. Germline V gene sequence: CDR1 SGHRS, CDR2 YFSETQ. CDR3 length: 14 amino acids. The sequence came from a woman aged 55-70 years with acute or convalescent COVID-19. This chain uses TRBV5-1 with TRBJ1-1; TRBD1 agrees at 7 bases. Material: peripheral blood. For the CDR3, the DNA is TGCGCCAGCAGCTTGGGACAGGGCTCGGCTGAAGCTTTCTTT. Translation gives CASSLGQGSAEAFF.